This T cell receptor beta chain was retrieved from a study of cytomegalovirus exposure and HLA in healthy donors. The study's findings and limits: CMV serostatus was the only immune exposure information that was available.

With respect to this clone: Its antigen remains unknown.

Trimming removed 1 base at V and 7 bases at J, with 14 bases between. Germline CDR1 and CDR2: LGHNA and YSLEER. The CDR3 is 16 amino acids. In the PCR, 60 Vbeta and 13 Jbeta primers were used. Sequencing was performed with immunoSEQ multiplex PCR; in TCRdb, only in-frame clones are kept and a portion is missing. The table shows 100,000 to 150,000 clones, with about 80% occurring only once. Sequencing was performed on PBMCs. This receptor was obtained from a man aged 40-49 years in good health and CMV-seronegative. V usage is TRBV4-3 and J usage is TRBJ1-6; D remains unclear. The CDR3: CASSQAGGSGNSPLHF. CDR3 nucleotide sequence: TGCGCCAGCAGCCAAGCCGGCGGGTCAGGAAATTCACCCCTCCACTTT.